A single sample gave rise to the 25 T cell receptor beta chains below, sequenced in a study of T-cell memory formation after mild COVID-19. TCRdb called the 5' RACE reads again in MiXCR, with one record for every CDR3 protein. The table has about 350,000 distinct CDR3 sequences, around 15% seen once. The sequenced sample was PBMCs or a T cell subset sorted from them (not recorded which). The receptors shown here come from a man aged 18-30 years who had mild COVID-19 (a few samples of this study predate the infection). Cell type and time point are not known.

This clonotype was counted between two and nine times. V and J are TRBV29-1 and TRBJ2-1; weak D call: TRBD1 (5 bases). The CDR3 is made up of 15 amino acids. Trimming stripped 4 bases from V and 6 bases from J, with 19 bases between. Germline CDR1 reads SQVTM; CDR2 reads ANQGSEA. This chain's CDR3 is CSVVPAGPTSNEQFF. The CDR3 DNA follows: TGCAGCGTTGTCCCCGCAGGGCCCACCTCCAATGAGCAGTTCTTC.

CDR3 amino acids: CASSSDRGDEQFF. CDR3 nucleotides: TGTGCCAGCAGTTCGGACAGGGGTGATGAGCAGTTCTTC. This rearrangement joins TRBV6-4 to TRBJ2-1; 9 bases fit TRBD1. The J segment lost 8 bases and the V segment lost 5 bases, leaving 4 bases of the junction unmatched. CDR1 is MRHNA and CDR2 is SNTAGT in the germline V gene. CDR3 length: 13 amino acids.

This clonotype was seen ten or more times. This sequence joins TRBV20-1 and TRBJ2-1, with D unclear. Germline CDR1 is DFQATT and CDR2 is SNEGSKA (reference sequence). The V gene lost 2 bases and the J gene lost 2 bases, with 13 bases spanning the gap. The CDR3 is 15 amino acids. DNA of the CDR3: TGCAGTGCTAGAAGTACAGCGTCCCCCTACAATGAGCAGTTCTTC. The encoded protein is CSARSTASPYNEQFF.

This clonotype has at least ten counts. CDR3 protein: CASSSDWGPGELFF. The CDR3 DNA follows: TGCGCCAGCAGCTCCGACTGGGGACCCGGGGAGCTGTTTTTT. The chain uses TRBV5-1 and TRBJ2-2; D could derive from TRBD1 or TRBD2 (5 bases each). This CDR3 spans 14 amino acids. Trimming left V 3 bases short and J 6 bases short, with 12 bases between. Germline V lookup: CDR1 SGHRS, CDR2 YFSETQ.

There are many counts of this clonotype. This chain links TRBV4-3 with TRBJ1-4, with a possible D match to TRBD1 (5 bases). Trimming stripped 1 base from V and 7 bases from J, with 16 bases between. Looked up from germline, CDR1 is LGHNA and CDR2 is YSLEER. This CDR3 contains 16 residues. The CDR3 DNA sequence: TGCGCCAGCAGCCAAGTTGGGGGAGGACTGATTGAAAAACTGTTTTTT. This encodes CASSQVGGGLIEKLFF.

The V call is TRBV3-1, the J call TRBJ1-1; no firm D call. The length of the CDR3 is 15 residues. CDR1 is LGHDT, CDR2 YNNKEL, per germline (reference sequence). V was cut by 1 base and J by 0 bases, with 9 bases left in between. This CDR3 is CASSQVGLVNTEAFF. The CDR3 bases are TGTGCCAGCAGCCAAGTCGGGTTAGTGAACACTGAAGCTTTCTTT.

The V gene is TRBV20-1, the J gene TRBJ2-7; 7 bases line up with TRBD1. The junction had 14 bases not matched to a gene; V was cut back by 1 base and J by 2 bases. CDR3 size: 17 residues. In germline, CDR1 is DFQATT, CDR2 SNEGSKA (reference sequence). This CDR3 reads CSARVPDRNSLPYEQYF. DNA for the CDR3: TGCAGTGCTAGAGTCCCGGACAGGAACAGCCTCCCCTACGAGCAGTACTTC.

Concerning this clonotype: In this CDR3 the conserved last residue, phenylalanine or tryptophan, is missing, so a read error is likely. This chain links TRBV7-2 with TRBJ2-1, with 11 bases lining up with TRBD2. Trimming cost V 4 bases and J 12 bases; bases outside gene matches: 5. Germline lookup yields CDR1 SGHTA and CDR2 FQGNSA. The CDR3 is 13 amino acids. The CDR3 DNA is TGTGCCAGCAGCTCCACTAGCGGGGGCGGGCAGTTCTTA. As protein: CASSSTSGGGQFL.

This clonotype showed up just a few times. This chain links TRBV15 with TRBJ2-5; TRBD1 might be the D (6 bases). The CDR3 covers 14 residues. V gave up 3 bases and J gave up 4 bases, with 12 bases separating them. CDR1 is LNHNV, CDR2 YYDKDF, per germline (reference sequence). DNA for the CDR3: TGTGCCACCAGCAGCTGGGACAATTCAGAGACCCAGTACTTC. This translates into CATSSWDNSETQYF.

The chain couples TRBV7-9 to TRBJ2-1, with a tentative D call TRBD1 (6 bases). Germline V lookup: CDR1 SEHNR, CDR2 FQNEAQ (reference sequence). V dropped 1 base and J dropped 8 bases, with 12 bases sitting between them. The CDR3 is 14 residues long. CDR3: CASSLEGGWDEQFF. CDR3 in DNA: TGTGCCAGCAGCTTAGAAGGGGGATGGGATGAGCAGTTCTTC.

This CDR3 is CASSLTSGGAQYF. CDR3 coding DNA: TGTGCCAGCAGCTTAACTAGCGGGGGGGCGCAGTATTTT. This rearrangement joins TRBV7-3 to TRBJ2-3; 11 bases line up with TRBD2. V dropped 0 bases and J dropped 10; count of bases not matched to a gene: 0. The CDR3 length is 13 residues. From germline, CDR1 is SGHTA and CDR2 FQGTGA.

J is TRBJ1-1 and V is TRBV12-3 or TRBV12-4; D remains ambiguous. The CDR3 has 13 amino acids. Trimming left V 6 bases short and J 1 base short, with 9 bases between. The CDR3, as DNA: TGTGCCAGCAGCAACCGGGAGAACACTGAAGCTTTCTTT. It yields the protein CASSNRENTEAFF.

This clonotype has only a few counts. The rearrangement joins TRBV6-1 to TRBJ2-7, with D uncertain. The V gene's germline CDR1 is MNHNS and CDR2 SASEGT. The CDR3 extends over 12 amino acids. Trimming removed 8 bases at V and 6 bases at J, with 14 bases between. CDR3 protein: CASLSPPGEQYF. The CDR3 bases are TGTGCCAGCTTGTCCCCCCCAGGCGAGCAGTACTTC.

As for this clonotype: Compared with germline, one end of the junction differs, possibly owing to a read error. The chain is built from TRBV29-1 and TRBJ1-2, with D perhaps TRBD1 (6 bases). The CDR3 covers 13 residues. The germline V gene has CDR1 SQVTM and CDR2 ANQGSEA. CDR3 amino acids: CIVYTGSRYGYTF. The CDR3 DNA sequence: TGCATCGTTTATACAGGGTCCCGCTATGGCTACACCTTC.

V gene TRBV4-1 combines with J gene TRBJ2-7; D not certain. The CDR3 runs to 15 residues. Trimming pared 4 bases from V and 0 bases from J, leaving 13 bases between. CDR1 is MGHRA, CDR2 YSYEKL, per germline. The CDR3 DNA sequence: TGCGCCAGCAGCCCCTCTCTGGGCTCCTCCTACGAGCAGTACGTC. It encodes CASSPSLGSSYEQYV.

The sample holds many counts of this clonotype. The rearrangement joins TRBV5-6 to TRBJ1-5; D not certain. The ends were cut back, 0 bases at V and 5 bases at J, with 3 bases in the middle. From germline, CDR1 is SGHDT and CDR2 YYEEEE. This CDR3 spans 12 amino acids. CDR3 DNA sequence: TGTGCCAGCAGCTTGGGGGATCAGCCCCAGCATTTT. Amino acids: CASSLGDQPQHF.

This clonotype occurred a few times. This sequence joins TRBV6-6 and TRBJ2-3; D tentatively reads TRBD1 or TRBD2 (5 bases each). Trimming shortened V by 0 bases and J by 6 bases, and 16 bases separated the two germline ends. Germline V gives CDR1 MNHNY, CDR2 SVGAGI (reference sequence). The CDR3 totals 16 residues. CDR3 sequence: CASSYSSGPKGDTQYF. In DNA, the CDR3 is TGTGCCAGCAGTTACTCGTCGGGACCCAAGGGCGATACGCAGTATTTT.

The chain uses TRBV28 and TRBJ2-2, with D possibly matching TRBD1 (6 bases). The CDR3 runs 14 residues. V dropped 5 bases and J dropped 6 bases, with 13 bases sitting between them. Germline loops: CDR1 MDHEN, CDR2 SYDVKM. CDR3 sequence: CASSPTGIAGELFF. The CDR3 nucleotides read TGTGCCAGCAGTCCCACAGGGATCGCCGGGGAGCTGTTTTTT.

This clonotype was seen repeatedly, ten times or more. V and J are TRBV7-9 and TRBJ2-3, with 7 bases that match TRBD2. The CDR3 sequence is 13 residues long. Germline assignment: CDR1 SEHNR and CDR2 FQNEAQ (reference sequence). Trimming cost V 6 bases and J 2 bases; bases outside gene matches: 2. DNA of the CDR3: TGTGCCAGCAGTCGGGACTACACAGATACGCAGTATTTT. Its protein is CASSRDYTDTQYF.

The chain couples TRBV20-1 to TRBJ2-1; the match to TRBD1 covers 8 bases. With V trimmed by 6 bases and J by 7 bases, 11 bases remained unmatched. Germline-derived CDR1 and CDR2 are DFQATT and SNEGSKA (reference sequence). The CDR3 spans 14 residues. Here the CDR3 reads CSALGDRSANEQFF. The CDR3 DNA is TGCAGTGCCCTCGGGGACAGGTCGGCAAATGAGCAGTTCTTC.

The chain couples TRBV5-4 to TRBJ2-3; 7 nucleotides match TRBD2. V shed 2 bases and J 2 bases; nucleotides not matched to a gene: 8. The CDR3 length is 16 residues. CDR1 is SGHNT and CDR2 is YYREEE in the germline V gene (reference sequence). The CDR3 reads CASSLFTGGITDTQYF. The CDR3 DNA sequence: TGTGCCAGCAGCTTATTTACGGGGGGAATCACAGATACGCAGTATTTT.

In its sample, this clonotype was seen a few times. V is TRBV5-1 and J is TRBJ2-1; the match to TRBD1 covers 9 bases. CDR1 SGHRS and CDR2 YFSETQ come from the germline V gene. The CDR3 covers 13 residues. V dropped 0 bases and J dropped 14; count of bases not matched to a gene: 6. Here the CDR3 DNA reads TGCGCCAGCAGCTTGGCCGGGACAGGGAGGGAGTTCTTC. Its translation: CASSLAGTGREFF.

The table lists this clonotype with many counts. This chain links TRBV5-1 with TRBJ2-6; D is unclear. CDR1 is SGHRS, CDR2 YFSETQ, per germline. The CDR3 totals 16 residues. V was clipped by 0 bases and J by 0 bases, with 7 bases between them. The CDR3 region is CASSLDRFSGANVLTF. CDR3 in DNA: TGCGCCAGCAGCTTGGACAGATTCTCTGGGGCCAACGTCCTGACTTTC.

This CDR3 reads CASSVGQGKGQPQHF. CDR3 nucleotides: TGTGCCAGCAGCGTAGGACAGGGGAAGGGACAGCCCCAGCATTTT. The genes are TRBV9 and TRBJ1-5; TRBD1 agrees at 8 bases. CDR1 and CDR2 (germline): SGDLS, YYNGEE. This CDR3 has 15 amino acids. The V gene end was trimmed by 0 bases and the J gene end by 7 bases; junction bases not matched to a gene: 6.

In this sample, this clonotype turned up many times. The chain is built from TRBV5-6 and TRBJ2-7; D is perhaps TRBD1 (6 bases). Germline V gene sequence: CDR1 SGHDT, CDR2 YYEEEE. The V end lost 1 base, the J end lost 4 bases, and 9 bases lay between the germline ends. The CDR3 spans 13 residues. CDR3 DNA sequence: TGTGCCAGCAGCTTGCGAAGGGGGTACGAGCAGTACGTC. Encoded protein: CASSLRRGYEQYV.